This T cell receptor beta chain was recovered during a study of T cell responses to AZD1222 COVID-19 vaccine. Using immunoSEQ multiplex PCR, the repertoire was profiled, and TCRdb retains in-frame clones only, with some absent. The table lists 60,000 to 70,000 clones, roughly 85% of them singletons. The trim removed 6 bases at V and 4 bases at J, leaving 7 bases unmatched. Germline V gene lookup returns CDR1 SGHAT and CDR2 FQNNGV. The CDR3 has 15 residues. The chain recombines TRBV11-2 with TRBJ2-3, with TRBD1 matching 10 bases. The TCR sequence derives from an adult in good health. This sample comprised peripheral blood, obtained on day 0 of AZD1222 vaccination. DNA for the CDR3: TGTGCCAGCAGTCCGGACAGGGGGTTAGCAGATACGCAGTATTTT. Its protein product is CASSPDRGLADTQYF. The entire variable domain, with the rest obtained from reference TRBV11-2 and TRBJ2-3, is as follows: EAGVAQSPRYKIIEKRQSVAFWCNPISGHATLYWYQQILGQGPKLLIQFQNNGVVDDSQLPKDRFSAERLKGVDSTLKIQPAKLEDSAVYLCASSPDRGLADTQYFGPGTRLTVL.